This TCR beta chain was recovered during a study of blood T cell repertoires in COVID-19. Study background: COVID-19 samples, acute and convalescent, were from the United States, Italy and Spain. From T cells, B-cell-depleted T cells, or PBMCs came the material, which was cDNA or gDNA.

In the original workflow: Reference gene primers were amplified, and this amplification served to estimate nucleated cell counts. Profiling relied on immunoSEQ multiplex PCR, and the TCRdb table lists in-frame clones only, not all of them. That table gives V, J and clone size, and the DNA gave D and trimming. The table shows about 68,000 clones, with 70% to 90% occurring only once. This CDR3 has 12 amino acids. The germline gives CDR1 WNHNN, CDR2 SYGVQD (reference sequence). V was shortened by 0 bases and J by 7 bases, with 3 bases between the two germline ends. The receptor was derived from a man aged 25 to 40 with acute or convalescent COVID-19. The sample was peripheral blood. V usage is TRBV10-1 and J usage is TRBJ2-2; D gene uncertain. This CDR3 is CASSESSGELFF. The CDR3 coding sequence is TGCGCCAGCAGTGAGTCGAGCGGGGAGCTGTTTTTT.